This paragraph reports one T cell receptor beta chain. Some clones are missing from TCRdb's copy, which holds only in-frame ones; the method was immunoSEQ multiplex PCR. The table shows 250,000 to 300,000 clones, with 88% occurring only once. This sample stems from a study of blood T cell repertoires in COVID-19. Across the whole study: Specimens from acute and convalescent COVID-19 originated in the United States, Italy and Spain.

This clonotype was obtained from a woman between 55 and 75 years old in a cohort exposed to, infected with or recovered from COVID-19 (not recorded which). Sequenced input: PBMCs or T cells enriched from blood (not recorded which).

The CDR3: CATGSGTSGRSYNEQFF. For the CDR3, the DNA is TGTGCCACCGGATCCGGGACTAGCGGACGGTCCTACAATGAGCAGTTCTTC. This chain connects TRBV24-1 to TRBJ2-1; 11 nucleotides line up with TRBD2. J was trimmed by 1 base and V by 9 bases; bases with no gene match: 10. The V gene's germline CDR1 is KGHDR and CDR2 SFDVKD. The CDR3 covers 17 residues.